These 9 T cell receptor beta chains were all obtained from the same sample, sequenced in a study of identical twins. TCRdb processed the 5' RACE reads anew with MiXCR; each CDR3 protein has one entry. The sample lists 750,000 to 950,000 distinct CDR3 sequences; roughly 12% were seen once. These data were likewise used in another study, on yellow fever vaccine responses in identical twins.

Sequencing was performed on PBMCs. These receptors came from a woman aged 18 to 35 in good health.

This clonotype was counted only a few times. The chain is built from TRBV15 and TRBJ1-2, with no clear D. Trimming shortened V by 0 bases and J by 1 base, and 9 bases separated the two germline ends. The CDR3 contains 15 residues. Looked up from germline, CDR1 is LNHNV and CDR2 is YYDKDF (reference sequence). The CDR3: CATSRDRWDNYGYTF. CDR3 nucleotides: TGTGCCACCAGCAGAGATCGGTGGGATAACTATGGCTACACCTTC.

The chain joins TRBV10-3 to TRBJ2-1; 11 bases match TRBD2. Germline assignment: CDR1 ENHRY and CDR2 SYGVKD. With V trimmed by 1 base and J by 9 bases, 5 bases remained unmatched. The CDR3 consists of 15 residues. The CDR3 protein is CAISEFSGRAGEQFF. The CDR3 nucleotides read TGTGCCATCAGTGAGTTTAGCGGGAGGGCCGGTGAGCAGTTCTTC.

This clonotype has just a few counts. The rearrangement links TRBV20-1 to TRBJ1-2; 10 bases align to TRBD1. Germline-derived CDR1 and CDR2 are DFQATT and SNEGSKA (reference sequence). CDR3 length equals 14 residues. Trimming cost V 3 bases and J 7 bases; bases outside gene matches: 8. CDR3 in DNA: TGCAGTGCTAGTTTGACAGGGGGCGAAAGTGGCTACACCTTC. The encoded protein is CSASLTGGESGYTF.

CDR3 protein: CASSLVAGTNEQYF. The CDR3 DNA is TGTGCCAGCAGCCTGGTAGCGGGAACTAACGAGCAGTACTTC. V and J are TRBV5-5 and TRBJ2-7; 8 bases agree with TRBD2. CDR1 and CDR2 (germline): SGHKS, YYEKEE (reference sequence). The CDR3 is made up of 14 amino acids. The ends lost 4 bases at V and 5 bases at J; junction bases unmatched: 8. The whole variable domain, remainder taken from reference TRBV5-5 and TRBJ2-7, is DAGVTQSPTHLIKTRGQQVTLRCSPISGHKSVSWYQQVLGQGPQFIFQYYEKEERGRGNFPDRFSARQFPNYSSELNVNALLLGDSALYLCASSLVAGTNEQYFGPGTRLTVT.

This rearrangement joins TRBV5-6 to TRBJ1-1, with 8 nucleotides matching TRBD1. The junction had 8 bases not matched to a gene; V was cut back by 4 bases and J by 3 bases. Germline V lookup: CDR1 SGHDT, CDR2 YYEEEE. There are 15 residues in the CDR3. The CDR3 sequence is CASSRSGGADTEAFF. DNA of the CDR3: TGTGCCAGCAGCCGTTCAGGGGGCGCGGACACTGAAGCTTTCTTT.

This clonotype has ten or more counts. The V and J genes are TRBV18 and TRBJ2-7; 8 positions match TRBD2. Germline loops: CDR1 KGHSH, CDR2 LQKENI. This CDR3 has 14 residues. V shed 2 bases, J shed 5 bases, and the junction held 5 bases outside the gene matches. The CDR3 reads CASSPGVAGNEQYF. CDR3 sequence (DNA): TGTGCCAGCTCACCAGGAGTAGCGGGAAACGAGCAGTACTTC.

The chain combines TRBV5-1 with TRBJ2-4; the D gene is possibly TRBD2 (7 bases). Germline V gene data show CDR1 as SGHRS and CDR2 as YFSETQ. V lost 4 bases, J lost 7 bases, and 27 bases lay in between. CDR3 size: 18 residues. As DNA, the CDR3 is TGCGCCAGCAGCCGCGATTGGGGGGGCGAGGCAAGGTCGAACATTCAGTACTTC. It specifies CASSRDWGGEARSNIQYF.

The rearrangement links TRBV20-1 to TRBJ2-3; 9 positions agree with TRBD2. The CDR3 consists of 14 residues. Germline V CDR1 and CDR2: DFQATT, SNEGSKA (reference sequence). Trimming took 1 base from V and 6 from J; bases not matched to a gene: 5. The CDR3 DNA sequence: TGCAGTGCTAGAGTGGGAGCGGGAGGCGATACGCAGTATTTT. Residues: CSARVGAGGDTQYF.

The gene calls are TRBV7-6 and TRBJ2-2, with 10 bases fitting TRBD2. V lost 0 bases, J lost 3 bases, and 4 bases stayed unmatched. The CDR3 runs to 17 residues. The germline V gene encodes CDR1 SGHVS and CDR2 FNYEAQ. The CDR3 DNA sequence: TGTGCCAGCAGCTTAGCTTTAGCGGGAGGTCACACCGGGGAGCTGTTTTTT. Translated, it gives CASSLALAGGHTGELFF.